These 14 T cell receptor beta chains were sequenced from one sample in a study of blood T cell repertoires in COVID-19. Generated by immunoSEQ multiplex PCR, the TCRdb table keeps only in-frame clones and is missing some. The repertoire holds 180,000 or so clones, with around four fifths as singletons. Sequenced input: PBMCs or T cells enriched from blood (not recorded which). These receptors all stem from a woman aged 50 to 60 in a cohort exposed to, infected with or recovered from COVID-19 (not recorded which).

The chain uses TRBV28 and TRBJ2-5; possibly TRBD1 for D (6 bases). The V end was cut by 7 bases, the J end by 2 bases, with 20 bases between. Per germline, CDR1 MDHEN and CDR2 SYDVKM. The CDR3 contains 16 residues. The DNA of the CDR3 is TGTGCCAGCAAAAAGGAACCCGGGACAATTCAAGAGACCCAGTACTTC. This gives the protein CASKKEPGTIQETQYF.

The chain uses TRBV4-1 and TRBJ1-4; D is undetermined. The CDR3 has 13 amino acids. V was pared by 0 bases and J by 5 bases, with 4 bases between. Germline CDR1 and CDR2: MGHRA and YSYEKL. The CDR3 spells CASSQDLNEKLFF. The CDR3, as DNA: TGCGCCAGCAGCCAAGATCTGAATGAAAAACTGTTTTTT.

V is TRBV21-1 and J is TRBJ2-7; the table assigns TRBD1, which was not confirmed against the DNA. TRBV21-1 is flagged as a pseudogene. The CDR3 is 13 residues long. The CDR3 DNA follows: TGTGCCAGCGGGGCAGGGGAAGCCTACGAGCAGTACTTC. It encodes CASGAGEAYEQYF.

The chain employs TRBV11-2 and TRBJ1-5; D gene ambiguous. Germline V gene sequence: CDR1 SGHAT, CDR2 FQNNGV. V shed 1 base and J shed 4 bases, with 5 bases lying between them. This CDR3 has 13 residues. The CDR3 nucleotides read TGTGCCAGCAGCTTAGGGCCGAATCAGCCCCAGCATTTT. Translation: CASSLGPNQPQHF.

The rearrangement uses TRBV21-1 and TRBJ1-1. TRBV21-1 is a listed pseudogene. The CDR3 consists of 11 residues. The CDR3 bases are TGTGCCAGCATGCGCGGCGCTGAAGCTTTCTTT. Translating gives CASMRGAEAFF.

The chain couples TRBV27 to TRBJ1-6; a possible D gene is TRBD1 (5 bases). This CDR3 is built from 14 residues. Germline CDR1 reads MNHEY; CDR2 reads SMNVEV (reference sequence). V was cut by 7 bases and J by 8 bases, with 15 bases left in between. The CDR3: CASTLLGGDSPLHF. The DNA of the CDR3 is TGTGCCAGCACCCTTCTGGGGGGAGATTCACCCCTCCACTTT.

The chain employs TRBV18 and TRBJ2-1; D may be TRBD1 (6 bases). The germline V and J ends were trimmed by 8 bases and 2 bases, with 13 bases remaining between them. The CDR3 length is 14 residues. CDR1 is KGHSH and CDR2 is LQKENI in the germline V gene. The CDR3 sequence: CASTGQRTYNEQFF. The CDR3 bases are TGTGCCAGCACAGGACAGAGAACCTACAATGAGCAGTTCTTC.

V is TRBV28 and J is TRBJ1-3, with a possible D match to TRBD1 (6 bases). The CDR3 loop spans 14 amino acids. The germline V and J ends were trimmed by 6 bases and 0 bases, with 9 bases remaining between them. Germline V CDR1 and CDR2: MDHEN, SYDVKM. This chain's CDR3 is CASSTGLSGNTIYF. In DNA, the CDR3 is TGTGCCAGCAGCACAGGGCTCTCTGGAAACACCATATATTTT.

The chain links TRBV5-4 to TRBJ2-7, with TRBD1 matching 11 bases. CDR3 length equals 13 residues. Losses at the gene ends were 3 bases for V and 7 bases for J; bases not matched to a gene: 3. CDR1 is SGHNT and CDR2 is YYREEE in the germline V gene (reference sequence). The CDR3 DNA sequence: TGTGCCAGCAGCTCGGACAGGGGGCAGGAGCAGTACTTC. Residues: CASSSDRGQEQYF.

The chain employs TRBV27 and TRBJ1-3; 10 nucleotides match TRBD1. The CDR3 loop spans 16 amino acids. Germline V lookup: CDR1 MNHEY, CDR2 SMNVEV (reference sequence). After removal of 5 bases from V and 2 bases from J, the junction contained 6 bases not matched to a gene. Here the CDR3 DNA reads TGTGCCAGCAGTAGTGCCGGGACAGGGGCTGGAAACACCATATATTTT. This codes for CASSSAGTGAGNTIYF.

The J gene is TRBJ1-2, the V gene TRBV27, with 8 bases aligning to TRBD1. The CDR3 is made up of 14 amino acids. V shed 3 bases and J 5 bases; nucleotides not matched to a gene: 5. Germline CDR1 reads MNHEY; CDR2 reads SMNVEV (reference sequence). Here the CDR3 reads CASSFLGTGYGYTF. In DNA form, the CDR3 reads TGTGCCAGCAGTTTCCTCGGGACAGGATATGGCTACACCTTC.

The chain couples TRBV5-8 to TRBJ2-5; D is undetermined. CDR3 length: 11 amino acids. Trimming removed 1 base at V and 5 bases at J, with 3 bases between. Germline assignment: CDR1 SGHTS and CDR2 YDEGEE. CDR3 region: CASSLRETQYF. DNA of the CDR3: TGTGCCAGCAGCTTGCGGGAGACCCAGTACTTC.

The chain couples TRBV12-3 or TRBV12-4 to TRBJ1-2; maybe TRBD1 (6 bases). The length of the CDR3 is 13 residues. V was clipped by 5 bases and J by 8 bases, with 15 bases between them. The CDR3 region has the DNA TGTGCCAGCAGTGGAACAGGGATGCAGGGCTACACCTTC. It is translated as CASSGTGMQGYTF.

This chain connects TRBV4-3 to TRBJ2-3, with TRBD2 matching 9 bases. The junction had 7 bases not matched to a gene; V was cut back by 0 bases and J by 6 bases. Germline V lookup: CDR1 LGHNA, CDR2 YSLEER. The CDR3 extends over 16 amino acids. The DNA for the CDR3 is TGCGCCAGCAGCCAAGAAGCTGCGGGGGGGAGGGATACGCAGTATTTT. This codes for CASSQEAAGGRDTQYF.